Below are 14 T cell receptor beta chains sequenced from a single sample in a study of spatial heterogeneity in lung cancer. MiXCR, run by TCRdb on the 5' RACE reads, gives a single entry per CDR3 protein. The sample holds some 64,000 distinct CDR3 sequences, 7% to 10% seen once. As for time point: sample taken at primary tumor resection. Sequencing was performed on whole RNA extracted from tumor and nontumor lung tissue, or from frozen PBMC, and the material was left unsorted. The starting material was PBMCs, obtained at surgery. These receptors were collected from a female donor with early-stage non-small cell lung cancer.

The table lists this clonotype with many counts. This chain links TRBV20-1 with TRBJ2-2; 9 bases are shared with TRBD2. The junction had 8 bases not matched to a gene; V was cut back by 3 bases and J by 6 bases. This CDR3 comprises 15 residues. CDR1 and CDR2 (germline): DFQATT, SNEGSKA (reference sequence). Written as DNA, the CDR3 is TGCAGTGCTAGGCCGGGACTAGCTATGGCCGGGGAGCTGTTTTTT. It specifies CSARPGLAMAGELFF.

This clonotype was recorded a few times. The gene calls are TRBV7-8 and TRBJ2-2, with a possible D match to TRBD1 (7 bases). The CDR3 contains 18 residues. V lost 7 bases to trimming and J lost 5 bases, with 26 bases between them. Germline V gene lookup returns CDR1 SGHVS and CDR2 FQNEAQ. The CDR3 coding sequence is TGTGCCAGCAAAACCGGGACAGACTATAGCGGATCGACCGGGGAGCTGTTTTTT. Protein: CASKTGTDYSGSTGELFF. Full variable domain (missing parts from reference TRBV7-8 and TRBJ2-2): GAGVSQSPRYKVAKRGQDVALRCDPISGHVSLFWYQQALGQGPEFLTYFQNEAQLDKSGLPSDRFFAERPEGSVSTLKIQRTQQEDSAVYLCASKTGTDYSGSTGELFFGEGSRLTVL.

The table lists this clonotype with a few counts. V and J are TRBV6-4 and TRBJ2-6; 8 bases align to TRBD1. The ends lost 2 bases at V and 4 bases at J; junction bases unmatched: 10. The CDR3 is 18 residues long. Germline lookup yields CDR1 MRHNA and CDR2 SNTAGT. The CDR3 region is CASSDLAQGARGANVLTF. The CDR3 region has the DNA TGTGCCAGCAGTGACCTGGCTCAGGGGGCAAGAGGGGCCAACGTCCTGACTTTC.

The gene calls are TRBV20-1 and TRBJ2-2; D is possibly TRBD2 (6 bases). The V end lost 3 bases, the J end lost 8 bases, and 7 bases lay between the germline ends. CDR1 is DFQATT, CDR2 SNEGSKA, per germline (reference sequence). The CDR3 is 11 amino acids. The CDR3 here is CSASGTGELFF. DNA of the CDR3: TGCAGTGCTAGTGGGACTGGGGAGCTGTTTTTT.

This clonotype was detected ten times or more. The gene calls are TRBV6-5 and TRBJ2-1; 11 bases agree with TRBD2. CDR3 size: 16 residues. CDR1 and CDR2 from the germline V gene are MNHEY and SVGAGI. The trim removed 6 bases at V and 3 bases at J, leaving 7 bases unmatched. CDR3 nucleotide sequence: TGTGCCAGCAGCTCCCCAACTAGCGGGGGCTACAATGAGCAGTTCTTC. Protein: CASSSPTSGGYNEQFF.

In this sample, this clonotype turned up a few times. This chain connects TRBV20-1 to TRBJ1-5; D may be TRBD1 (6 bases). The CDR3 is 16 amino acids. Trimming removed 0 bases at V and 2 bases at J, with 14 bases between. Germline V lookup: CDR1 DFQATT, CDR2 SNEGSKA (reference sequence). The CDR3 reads CSARDSRGKGNQPQHF. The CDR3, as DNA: TGCAGTGCTAGAGATTCGAGGGGGAAGGGCAATCAGCCCCAGCATTTT.

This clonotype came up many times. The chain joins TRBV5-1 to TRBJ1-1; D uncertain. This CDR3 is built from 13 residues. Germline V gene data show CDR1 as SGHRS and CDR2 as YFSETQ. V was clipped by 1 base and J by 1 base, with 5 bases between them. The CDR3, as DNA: TGCGCCAGCAGCTTGTGGGGGAACACTGAAGCTTTCTTT. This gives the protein CASSLWGNTEAFF. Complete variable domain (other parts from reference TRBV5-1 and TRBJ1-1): KAGVTQTPRYLIKTRGQQVTLSCSPISGHRSVSWYQQTPGQGLQFLFEYFSETQRNKGNFPGRFSGRQFSNSRSEMNVSTLELGDSALYLCASSLWGNTEAFFGQGTRLTVV.

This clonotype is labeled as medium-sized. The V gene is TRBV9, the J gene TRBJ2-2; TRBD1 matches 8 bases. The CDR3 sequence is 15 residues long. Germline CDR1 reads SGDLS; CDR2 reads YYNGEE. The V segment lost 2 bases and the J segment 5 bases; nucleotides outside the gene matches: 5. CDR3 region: CASSVLQGVTGELFF. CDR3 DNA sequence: TGTGCCAGCAGCGTTTTACAGGGGGTAACCGGGGAGCTGTTTTTT.

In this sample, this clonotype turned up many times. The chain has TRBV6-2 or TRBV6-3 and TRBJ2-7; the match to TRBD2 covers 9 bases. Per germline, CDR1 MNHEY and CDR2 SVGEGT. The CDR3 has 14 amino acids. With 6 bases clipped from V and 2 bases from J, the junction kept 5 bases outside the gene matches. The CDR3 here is CASSGLAGTYEQYV. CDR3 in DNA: TGTGCCAGCAGCGGGCTAGCGGGGACCTACGAGCAGTACGTC.

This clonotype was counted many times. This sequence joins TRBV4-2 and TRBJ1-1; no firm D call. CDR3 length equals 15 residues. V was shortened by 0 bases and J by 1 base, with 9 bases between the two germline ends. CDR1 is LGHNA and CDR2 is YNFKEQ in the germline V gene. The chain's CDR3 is CASSQERPPNTEAFF. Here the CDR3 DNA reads TGTGCCAGCAGCCAAGAGCGGCCTCCGAACACTGAAGCTTTCTTT.

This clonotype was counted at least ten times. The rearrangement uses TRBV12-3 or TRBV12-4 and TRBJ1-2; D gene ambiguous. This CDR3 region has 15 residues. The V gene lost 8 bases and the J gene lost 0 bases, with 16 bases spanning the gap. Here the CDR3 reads CASVPLGAPNYGYTF. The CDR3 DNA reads TGTGCCAGCGTTCCCCTAGGCGCCCCTAACTATGGCTACACCTTC.

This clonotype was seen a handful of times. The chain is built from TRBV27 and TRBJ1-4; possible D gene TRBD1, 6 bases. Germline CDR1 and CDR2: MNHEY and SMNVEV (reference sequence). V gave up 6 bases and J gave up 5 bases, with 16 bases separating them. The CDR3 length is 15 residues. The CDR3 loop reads CASRRGGTSNEKLFF. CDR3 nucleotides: TGTGCCAGCAGAAGGGGCGGGACAAGCAATGAAAAACTGTTTTTT.

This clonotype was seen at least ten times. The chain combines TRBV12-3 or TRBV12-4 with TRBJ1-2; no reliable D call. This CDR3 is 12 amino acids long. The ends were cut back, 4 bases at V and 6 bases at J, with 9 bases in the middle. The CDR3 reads CASSSGVNGYTF. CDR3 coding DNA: TGTGCCAGCAGTTCTGGCGTTAATGGCTACACCTTC.

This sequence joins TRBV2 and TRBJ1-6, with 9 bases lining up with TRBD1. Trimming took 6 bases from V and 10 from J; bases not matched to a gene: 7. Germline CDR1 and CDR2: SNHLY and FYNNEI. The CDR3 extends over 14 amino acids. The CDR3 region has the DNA TGTGCCAGCAGCGGACAGGGGATTGGGTCACCCCTCCACTTT. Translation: CASSGQGIGSPLHF.